This record concerns one TCR beta chain sequence. The record originates from a study of blood T cell repertoires in COVID-19. Turning to the study itself: PBMCs, B-cell-depleted T cells, or T cells provided the cDNA or gDNA that made up the material.

Germline V lookup: CDR1 SGHVS, CDR2 FNYEAQ. The CDR3 consists of 14 residues. Trimming pared 3 bases from V and 2 bases from J, leaving 10 bases between. Data came from immunoSEQ multiplex PCR; TCRdb stores just in-frame clones and leaves some out. Altogether 13,000 or so clones are present, around four fifths being singletons, with the ten largest covering about a sixth. The receptor comes from a man aged 40-49 years with active or convalescent COVID-19. The chain carries TRBV7-6 and TRBJ1-1; D is unclear. The sequencing sample was made of peripheral blood. The CDR3 here is CASSFSVLNTEAFF. The CDR3 DNA reads TGTGCCAGCAGCTTTTCAGTGTTAAACACTGAAGCTTTCTTT.